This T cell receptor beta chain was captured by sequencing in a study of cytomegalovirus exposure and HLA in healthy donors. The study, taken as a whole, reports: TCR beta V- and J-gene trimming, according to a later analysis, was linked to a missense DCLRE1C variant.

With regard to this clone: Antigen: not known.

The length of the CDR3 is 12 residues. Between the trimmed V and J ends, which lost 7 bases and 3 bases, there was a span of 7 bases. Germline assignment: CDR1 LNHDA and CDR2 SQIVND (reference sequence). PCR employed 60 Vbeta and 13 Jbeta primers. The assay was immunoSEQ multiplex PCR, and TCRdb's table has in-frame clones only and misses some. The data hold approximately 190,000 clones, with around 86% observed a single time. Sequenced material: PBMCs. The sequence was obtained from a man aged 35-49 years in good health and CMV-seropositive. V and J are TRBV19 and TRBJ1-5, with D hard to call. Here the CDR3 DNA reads TGTGCCAGTACCTTCTCCAATCAGCCCCAGCATTTT. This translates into CASTFSNQPQHF.